Below are 2 T cell receptor beta chains sequenced from a single sample in a study of early T cells in non-severe SARS-CoV-2 infection. Using its own MiXCR run on the 5' RACE reads, TCRdb lists one record per CDR3 protein. The profile shows 80,000 or so distinct CDR3 sequences, around an eighth of them singletons. The sequenced sample was whole blood. These receptor sequences come from an adult who was a healthcare worker with PCR-confirmed SARS-CoV-2 infection or an uninfected control (not recorded which).

The chain joins TRBV6-2 or TRBV6-3 to TRBJ2-3; D gene unclear. The germline V gene has CDR1 MNHEY and CDR2 SVGEGT. V shed 2 bases and J shed 0 bases, with 9 bases lying between them. The length of the CDR3 is 15 residues. CDR3 protein: CASSYGPFSTDTQYF. The CDR3 DNA sequence: TGTGCCAGCAGTTACGGCCCTTTTAGCACAGATACGCAGTATTTT.

A few counts support this clonotype. This chain uses TRBV2 with TRBJ1-3; D unresolved. CDR3 length: 11 residues. The germline V gene encodes CDR1 SNHLY and CDR2 FYNNEI. CDR3: CVQRVGNTIYF. The CDR3 DNA is TGTGTTCAGCGAGTTGGAAACACCATATATTTT.